Given below is one T cell receptor beta chain in context. Its antigen is not known. The read gets to within 3 residues of the CDR3 end, and the germline J gene fills in the rest. This specimen comes from a study of T cells in women clearing cervical HPV infection. Whole-study findings and limits: CIN3+ cases had significantly higher TCR repertoire richness than controls, but evenness did not differ. Combining TCR richness with V gene abundances gave roughly 0.8 AUC.

CDR3 length equals 10 residues. From germline, CDR1 is SNHLY and CDR2 FYNNEI. V lost 3 bases to trimming and J lost 5 bases, with 2 bases between them. TCR beta CDR3 amplified by multiplex PCR from roughly 1,300 ng genomic DNA. TCRdb's copy holds only in-frame clones and misses some; the assay was immunoSEQ multiplex PCR. Recorded for this sample: roughly 30,000 clones. Material: blood buffy coat. The chain uses TRBV2 and TRBJ2-7; D uncertain. The receptor was isolated from a woman aged 18-69 years with a cervical HPV16 infection that either progressed to CIN3+ or cleared (not recorded which). This chain's CDR3 is CASSDDEQYF. The CDR3 DNA, read in part, is TGTGCCAGCAGTGACGACGAG. The full variable domain, with the rest looked up from reference TRBV2 and TRBJ2-7, is EPEVTQTPSHQVTQMGQEVILRCVPISNHLYFYWYRQILGQKVEFLVSFYNNEISEKSEIFDDQFSVERPDGSNFTLKIRSTKLEDSAMYFCASSDDEQYFGPGTRLTVT.